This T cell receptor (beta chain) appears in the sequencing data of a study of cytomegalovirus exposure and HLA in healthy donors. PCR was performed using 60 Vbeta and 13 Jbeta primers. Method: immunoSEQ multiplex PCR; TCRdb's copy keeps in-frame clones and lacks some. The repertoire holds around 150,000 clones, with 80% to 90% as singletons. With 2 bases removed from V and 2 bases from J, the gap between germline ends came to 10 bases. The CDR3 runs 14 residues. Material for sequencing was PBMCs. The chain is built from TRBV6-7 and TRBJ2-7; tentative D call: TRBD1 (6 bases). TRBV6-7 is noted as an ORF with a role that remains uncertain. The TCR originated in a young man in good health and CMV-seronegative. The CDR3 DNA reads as TGTGCCAGCAGTTACGAAGGGGGACCCTACGAGCAGTACTTC. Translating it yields CASSYEGGPYEQYF.